Listed here are 6 T cell receptor beta chains from one sample, sequenced in a study of Graves' ophthalmopathy and Graves' hyperthyroidism. TCR beta CDR3 regions were amplified from RNA transcripts. Amplification began with first-round RT-PCR using HTBI primers, then second-round multiplex PCR was performed. TCRdb ran MiXCR on the multiplex PCR reads and lists one entry per CDR3 protein. The table lists approximately 700,000 distinct CDR3 sequences, just over 40% of them singletons, with around 3% in the top ten. Sequencing was performed on peripheral blood. The receptors originated from an adult man with Graves' ophthalmopathy.

CDR3 in amino acids: CASSYWDGEGYGYTF. The CDR3, as DNA: TGTGCCAGCAGTTACTGGGACGGCGAGGGGTATGGCTACACCTTC. The chain combines TRBV2 with TRBJ1-2; tentatively, D is TRBD1 (5 bases). Germline CDR1 is SNHLY and CDR2 is FYNNEI. The CDR3 is 15 residues long. Trimming removed 5 bases at V and 5 bases at J, with 18 bases between. Combining the CDR3 with reference TRBV2 and TRBJ1-2 gives the whole variable domain EPEVTQTPSHQVTQMGQEVILRCVPISNHLYFYWYRQILGQKVEFLVSFYNNEISEKSEIFDDQFSVERPDGSNFTLKIRSTKLEDSAMYFCASSYWDGEGYGYTFGSGTRLTVV.

This clonotype was counted ten times or more. For the CDR3, the DNA is TGTGCCAGCAAGCGCAGGGGGAACACTGAAGCTTTCTTT. Its translation: CASKRRGNTEAFF. This sequence joins TRBV12-3 or TRBV12-4 and TRBJ1-1, with D tentatively TRBD1 (6 bases). The CDR3 extends over 13 amino acids. Between the trimmed V and J ends, which lost 7 bases and 1 base, there was a span of 10 bases.

There are many counts of this clonotype. CDR3 nucleotide sequence: TGTGCCAGCAGCTTGGCCACAGGTTCCTATAATTCACCCCTCCACTTT. Its translation: CASSLATGSYNSPLHF. This chain connects TRBV5-8 to TRBJ1-6; possible D gene TRBD1, 5 bases. V was cut by 0 bases and J by 1 base, with 8 bases left in between. The V gene's germline CDR1 is SGHTS and CDR2 YDEGEE. The CDR3 is 16 residues long.

The chain uses TRBV29-1 and TRBJ2-7; 8 nucleotides match TRBD2. The CDR3 loop spans 14 amino acids. Germline CDR1 reads SQVTM; CDR2 reads ANQGSEA. J gave up 7 bases and V 5 bases, and 13 bases lay outside the gene matches. The CDR3 is CSVTGGSAYNEQYF. DNA of the CDR3: TGCAGCGTTACGGGGGGGTCGGCCTACAATGAGCAGTACTTC.

This rearrangement joins TRBV13 to TRBJ2-3; TRBD2 matches at 8 bases. CDR3 length: 16 residues. Germline lookup yields CDR1 PRHDT and CDR2 FYEKMQ (reference sequence). The junction had 9 bases not matched to a gene; V was cut back by 6 bases and J by 1 base. The CDR3 nucleotides are TGTGCCAGCAGGTCGGCACTAGCGGCCGGCACAGATACGCAGTATTTT. Translated, it gives CASRSALAAGTDTQYF.

This clonotype was observed many times. V and J are TRBV11-2 and TRBJ1-4; the D is unclear. CDR3 length equals 13 residues. The ends were cut back, 3 bases at V and 7 bases at J, with 9 bases in the middle. The germline CDR1 and CDR2 sequences are SGHAT and FQNNGV. CDR3 protein: CASSLPGGEKLFF. CDR3 coding DNA: TGTGCCAGCAGCTTGCCGGGCGGTGAAAAACTGTTTTTT.